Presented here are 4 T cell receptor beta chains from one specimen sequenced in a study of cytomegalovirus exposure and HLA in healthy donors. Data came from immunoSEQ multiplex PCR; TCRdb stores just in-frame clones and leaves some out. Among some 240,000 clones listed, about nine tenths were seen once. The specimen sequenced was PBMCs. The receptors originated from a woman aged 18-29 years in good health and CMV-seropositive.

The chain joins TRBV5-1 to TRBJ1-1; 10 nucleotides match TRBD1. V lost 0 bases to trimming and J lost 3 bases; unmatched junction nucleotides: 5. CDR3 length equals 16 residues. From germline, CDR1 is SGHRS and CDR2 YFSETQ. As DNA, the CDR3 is TGCGCCAGCAGCTTGGGGCCCGACAGGGGGCACACTGAAGCTTTCTTT. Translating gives CASSLGPDRGHTEAFF.

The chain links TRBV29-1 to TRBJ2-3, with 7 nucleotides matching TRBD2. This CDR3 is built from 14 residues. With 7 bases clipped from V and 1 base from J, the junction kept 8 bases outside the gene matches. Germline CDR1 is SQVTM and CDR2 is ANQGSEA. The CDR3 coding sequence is TGCAGCGCCGCAGGTCGGGAGGGCACAGATACGCAGTATTTT. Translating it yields CSAAGREGTDTQYF.

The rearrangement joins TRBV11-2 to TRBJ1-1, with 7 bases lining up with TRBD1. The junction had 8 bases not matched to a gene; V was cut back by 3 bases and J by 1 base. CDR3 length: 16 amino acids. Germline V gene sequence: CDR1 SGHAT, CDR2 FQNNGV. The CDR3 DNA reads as TGTGCCAGCAGCTTCCGGGACACAGGGGCGAACACTGAAGCTTTCTTT. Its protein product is CASSFRDTGANTEAFF.

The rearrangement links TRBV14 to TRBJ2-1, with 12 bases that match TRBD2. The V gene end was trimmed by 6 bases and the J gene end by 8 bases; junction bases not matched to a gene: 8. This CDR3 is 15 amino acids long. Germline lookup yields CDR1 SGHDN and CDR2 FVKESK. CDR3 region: CASRETSGSAYEQFF. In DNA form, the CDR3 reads TGTGCCAGCAGAGAGACTAGCGGGAGTGCCTATGAGCAGTTCTTC.